The clone carrying this TCR beta chain was seen just once. The source of the sample is a study of cytomegalovirus exposure and HLA in healthy donors. The CDR3 consists of 13 residues. V trimming: 6 bases; J trimming: 6 bases; junction bases outside the gene matches: 8. Germline V gene data show CDR1 as ENHRY and CDR2 as SYGVKD. PCR employed 60 Vbeta and 13 Jbeta primers. The assay was immunoSEQ multiplex PCR, and TCRdb's table has in-frame clones only and misses some. This sample has 90,000 to 120,000 clones, with over 65% found just once. The receptor comes from a woman between 40 and 50 years old in good health and CMV-seropositive. Sequenced sample: PBMCs. This sequence joins TRBV10-3 and TRBJ2-7; 7 positions agree with TRBD1. The CDR3, as DNA: TGTGCCATCAGCCCAACGACAGGGTCCGAGCAGTACTTC. As protein: CAISPTTGSEQYF.